This record concerns one T cell receptor (beta chain) sequence. The antigen remains undetermined. A CD45RA+ naive subset and a CD45RA-negative memory subset were split from CD4+ cells. The V gene's germline CDR1 is ENHRY and CDR2 SYGVKD. V was cut by 0 bases and J by 2 bases, with 17 bases left in between. The CDR3 loop spans 18 amino acids. These data come from a study of shared clonotypes between healthy human individuals. Study-wide findings and caveats: Among donors, sharing of clonotypes was expected to be affected by sequencing depth. All-four-donor shared clonotypes had higher generation probabilities than non-shared clonotypes did.

TCRdb's table, derived via immunoSEQ multiplex PCR, lists solely in-frame clones and lacks some. This repertoire shows about 2.3 million clones, about 92% found once; its top ten account for 0.39%. The TCR sequence derives from a young man in good health. Some clones in this sample may be carry-over from other donors' samples. The sample comprised naive CD4+ T cells from PBMCs. Subset: CD45RA+ positively selected. The rearrangement joins TRBV10-3 to TRBJ2-4; D unresolved. The CDR3 reads CAISESIATNYPKNIQYF. The CDR3 DNA is TGTGCCATCAGTGAGTCGATTGCAACGAATTATCCCAAAAACATTCAGTACTTC.